These 10 T cell receptor beta chains were all obtained from the same sample, sequenced in a study of T-cell memory formation after mild COVID-19. Each CDR3 protein is one row after TCRdb ran MiXCR on the 5' RACE reads. This sample has some 54,000 distinct CDR3 sequences, with more than 8% found just once. The sample taken for sequencing was PBMCs or a T cell subset sorted from them (not recorded which). All receptors derive from a man between 18 and 29 years old who had mild COVID-19 (a few samples of this study predate the infection). Cell type and time point are not known.

This clonotype was observed a handful of times. V and J are TRBV7-2 and TRBJ2-5; D is ambiguous. Trimming took 5 bases from V and 4 from J, leaving 11 bases between them. The CDR3 covers 13 residues. Looked up from germline, CDR1 is SGHTA and CDR2 is FQGNSA. The CDR3 DNA reads as TGTGCCAGCAGCGGCACGGGCGGAGAGACCCAGTACTTC. Its protein product is CASSGTGGETQYF.

The chain combines TRBV19 with TRBJ2-1; the D gene is possibly TRBD1 (5 bases). The CDR3 loop spans 15 amino acids. Germline V CDR1 and CDR2: LNHDA, SQIVND (reference sequence). The V end lost 0 bases, the J end lost 0 bases, and 6 bases lay between the germline ends. CDR3 nucleotides: TGTGCCAGTAGTATAGAAAGGGGCTCCTACAATGAGCAGTTCTTC. This sequence encodes CASSIERGSYNEQFF.

V is TRBV5-1 and J is TRBJ1-2; no clear D gene. The CDR3 consists of 14 residues. CDR1 and CDR2 (germline): SGHRS, YFSETQ. V dropped 0 bases and J dropped 4 bases, with 10 bases sitting between them. CDR3 nucleotide sequence: TGCGCCAGCAGCTTGGAGGGAGTTGCCTATGGCTACACCTTC. It specifies CASSLEGVAYGYTF.

Here the CDR3 DNA reads TGTGCCAGCAGAACCGGGGCCTGGGATGAAAAACTGTTTTTT. It yields the protein CASRTGAWDEKLFF. This rearrangement joins TRBV12-3 or TRBV12-4 to TRBJ1-4, with D tentatively TRBD1 (5 bases). The CDR3 sequence is 14 residues long. Trimming shortened V by 6 bases and J by 6 bases, and 14 bases separated the two germline ends.

The chain is built from TRBV5-1 and TRBJ2-5; TRBD1 agrees at 10 bases. The J segment lost 2 bases and the V segment lost 0 bases, leaving 7 bases of the junction unmatched. Germline-derived CDR1 and CDR2 are SGHRS and YFSETQ. The CDR3 has 17 amino acids. The CDR3 DNA sequence: TGCGCCAGCAGCTTGGCTACCGGGACAGGGGTGCAAGAGACCCAGTACTTC. It yields the protein CASSLATGTGVQETQYF. Together with reference TRBV5-1 and TRBJ2-5, the CDR3 gives the full variable domain: KAGVTQTPRYLIKTRGQQVTLSCSPISGHRSVSWYQQTPGQGLQFLFEYFSETQRNKGNFPGRFSGRQFSNSRSEMNVSTLELGDSALYLCASSLATGTGVQETQYFGPGTRLLVL.

The J gene is TRBJ2-3, the V gene TRBV19; D gene ambiguous. Looked up from germline, CDR1 is LNHDA and CDR2 is SQIVND (reference sequence). Between the trimmed V and J ends, which lost 4 bases and 2 bases, there was a span of 7 bases. This CDR3 contains 13 residues. This chain's CDR3 is CASSREFTDTQYF. CDR3 DNA sequence: TGTGCCAGTAGTAGGGAATTCACAGATACGCAGTATTTT.

This clonotype was observed a few times. The rearrangement uses TRBV4-3 and TRBJ1-2; no clear D gene. Per the germline V gene, CDR1 is LGHNA and CDR2 is YSLEER. The V and J ends lost 0 bases and 8 bases respectively, with 13 bases between them. This CDR3 is 14 amino acids long. CDR3 sequence: CASSQELPAEGYTF. CDR3 nucleotides: TGCGCCAGCAGCCAAGAGTTGCCCGCCGAAGGCTACACCTTC.

In DNA, the CDR3 is TGTGCCAGTACCCCGGGGGGCGCCTACAATGAGCAGTTCTTC. Translation gives CASTPGGAYNEQFF. The chain has TRBV6-6 and TRBJ2-1; weak D call: TRBD2 (7 bases). CDR3 length equals 14 residues. Trimming took 9 bases from V and 2 from J, leaving 14 bases between them. Germline values: CDR1 MNHNY, CDR2 SVGAGI (reference sequence).

The CDR3 sequence: CASSPQDTEAFF. CDR3 in DNA: TGTGCCAGCAGCCCACAGGACACTGAAGCTTTCTTT. The J gene is TRBJ1-1, the V gene TRBV6-2 or TRBV6-3, with a weak D call TRBD1 (5 bases). This CDR3 is built from 12 residues. Germline loops: CDR1 MNHEY, CDR2 SVGEGT. The V end was cut by 6 bases, the J end by 3 bases, with 8 bases between.

This clonotype turned up a few times. This chain joins TRBV6-2 or TRBV6-3 and TRBJ1-2; perhaps TRBD1 as D (5 bases). The CDR3 consists of 15 residues. The germline V and J ends were trimmed by 0 bases and 8 bases, with 16 bases remaining between them. The germline gives CDR1 MNHEY, CDR2 SVGEGT. The CDR3: CASSYSSGALRGYTF. The DNA of the CDR3 is TGTGCCAGCAGTTACTCTTCCGGGGCCCTGAGAGGCTACACCTTC.